This T cell receptor delta chain appears in the sequencing data of a study of Vδ1+ human thymocytes. RNA was extracted from the cells and then reverse transcribed. The CDR3 regions were amplified by multiplex PCR from V-gene primers to a constant-region primer. TCRdb re-called clones from the multiplex PCR reads via CATT. The sample shows more than 25,000 delta-chain clones, 7.4% of them seen only once. Thymocytes were sorted as CD3+ TCRVdelta1+ TCRVdelta2- after alphabeta T cell depletion. Findings and limits, study-wide: Thymic TRG and TRD repertoires appeared highly polyclonal, with Gaussian CDR3 length distributions.

In the case of this clone: Its antigen remains unknown.

The V gene's germline CDR1 is TSWWSYY and CDR2 QGS. The length of the CDR3 is 19 residues. The V gene end was trimmed by 3 bases and the J gene end by 2 bases; junction bases not matched to a gene: 16. The TCR was taken from a girl younger than two who had congenital heart surgery. The V gene is TRDV1, the J gene TRDJ1; TRDD3 agrees at 9 bases. The J gene, absent from TCRdb, was called here by matching the DNA to germline. The sample consisted of Vdelta1+ gamma-delta thymocytes from the thymus. Documented subset: FACS-sorted CD3+ TCRalphabeta- TCRVdelta1+ TCRVdelta2- thymocytes. CDR3: CALGDQVSWGIPRTDKLIF. CDR3 sequence (DNA): TGTGCTCTTGGGGACCAAGTCAGCTGGGGGATTCCTAGGACCGATAAACTCATCTTT.